Presented here are 18 T cell receptor beta chains from one specimen sequenced in a study of monozygotic twins with cystic fibrosis. TCRdb keeps only in-frame clones here, not all; method: immunoSEQ multiplex PCR. The data contain tens of thousands of clones, 84% of them seen just once; the ten biggest clones take up 1.5% to 2%. Sequencing was done on a sample of blood. The origin of the receptors is a girl between 2 and 10 years old with cystic fibrosis.

The genes are TRBV4-3 and TRBJ1-2; D not certain. From germline, CDR1 is LGHNA and CDR2 YSLEER. The CDR3 extends over 13 amino acids. V was pared by 4 bases and J by 8 bases, with 14 bases between. The CDR3 spells CASSLRPGNGYTF. The DNA for the CDR3 is TGCGCCAGCAGCCTACGGCCTGGGAACGGCTACACCTTC.

This clone appeared once. The chain combines TRBV7-2 with TRBJ2-7; 7 bases are a match to TRBD2. This CDR3 spans 17 amino acids. The germline CDR1 and CDR2 sequences are SGHTA and FQGNSA. V was clipped by 2 bases and J by 3 bases; unmatched bases: 13. The CDR3, as DNA: TGTGCCAGCAGCTTAAAGATCGCTAGCGGCGGATTCTACGAGCAGTACTTC. This sequence encodes CASSLKIASGGFYEQYF.

This rearrangement joins TRBV7-9 to TRBJ2-7; maybe TRBD1 (6 bases). V was clipped by 2 bases and J by 4 bases, with 12 bases between them. This CDR3 region has 14 residues. Per the germline V gene, CDR1 is SEHNR and CDR2 is FQNEAQ (reference sequence). The CDR3 coding sequence is TGTGCCAGCAGCTTAAAGGGGGACCCGTACGAGCAGTACTTC. Its translation is CASSLKGDPYEQYF.

The chain uses TRBV6-5 and TRBJ1-2; no firm D call. The germline V gene has CDR1 MNHEY and CDR2 SVGAGI. V was shortened by 2 bases and J by 2 bases, with 12 bases between the two germline ends. The CDR3 has 15 residues. CDR3 region: CASSYEGSLNYGYTF. The CDR3 bases are TGTGCCAGCAGTTACGAAGGGAGTTTAAACTATGGCTACACCTTC.

The chain joins TRBV5-1 to TRBJ2-3, with D uncertain. V lost 0 bases, J lost 4 bases, and 9 bases lay in between. Germline CDR1 reads SGHRS; CDR2 reads YFSETQ. The CDR3 is 14 amino acids. The CDR3 here is CASSLVASPDTQYF. The CDR3 region has the DNA TGCGCCAGCAGCTTGGTGGCTAGTCCAGATACGCAGTATTTT.

This chain uses TRBV19 with TRBJ2-1; D ambiguous. The ends were cut back, 3 bases at V and 6 bases at J, with 9 bases in the middle. CDR3 size: 13 residues. CDR1 LNHDA and CDR2 SQIVND come from the germline V gene (reference sequence). CDR3 residues: CASSMFGFNEQFF. CDR3 bases: TGTGCCAGTAGTATGTTTGGTTTCAATGAGCAGTTCTTC.

The chain combines TRBV5-4 with TRBJ1-3; TRBD1 might be the D (5 bases). CDR3 length: 18 residues. V was shortened by 3 bases and J by 0 bases, with 19 bases between the two germline ends. Germline assignment: CDR1 SGHNT and CDR2 YYREEE (reference sequence). CDR3 in DNA: TGTGCCAGCAGCTCCGCACTCCAGCAGGGAGGCTCTGGAAACACCATATATTTT. It specifies CASSSALQQGGSGNTIYF.

This chain joins TRBV6-5 and TRBJ1-2; the D is unclear. V shed 0 bases and J shed 2 bases, with 10 bases lying between them. This CDR3 comprises 15 residues. Germline V gene data show CDR1 as MNHEY and CDR2 as SVGAGI. The CDR3 DNA sequence: TGTGCCAGCAGTTACTCAACCCCCGACAACTATGGCTACACCTTC. Protein product: CASSYSTPDNYGYTF.

J is TRBJ2-5 and V is TRBV9, with TRBD1 matching 7 bases. The CDR3 is 14 residues long. Germline assignment: CDR1 SGDLS and CDR2 YYNGEE. With V trimmed by 3 bases and J by 2 bases, 4 bases remained unmatched. The CDR3 DNA sequence: TGTGCCAGCAGCGGAACAGGGGATCAAGAGACCCAGTACTTC. Translated: CASSGTGDQETQYF. The variable domain in full, with the rest retrieved from reference TRBV9 and TRBJ2-5, is DSGVTQTPKHLITATGQRVTLRCSPRSGDLSVYWYQQSLDQGLQFLIQYYNGEERAKGNILERFSAQQFPDLHSELNLSSLELGDSALYFCASSGTGDQETQYFGPGTRLLVL.

The V call is TRBV7-8, the J call TRBJ2-3; no definite D call. This CDR3 has 14 residues. Germline assignment: CDR1 SGHVS and CDR2 FQNEAQ. Trimming cost V 5 bases and J 1 base, with 10 bases left between them. In DNA form, the CDR3 reads TGTGCCAGCAGCAAAATCCCTGGCACAGATACGCAGTATTTT. Translating gives CASSKIPGTDTQYF.

In its sample, this clone was seen a few times. The chain uses TRBV30 and TRBJ2-4; no reliable D call. V was pared by 2 bases and J by 7 bases, with 9 bases between. This CDR3 is built from 12 residues. From germline, CDR1 is GTSNPN and CDR2 SVGIG (reference sequence). CDR3 loop: CAWSPLGNIQYF. In DNA form, the CDR3 reads TGTGCCTGGAGTCCCTTAGGGAACATTCAGTACTTC. Combining the CDR3 with reference TRBV30 and TRBJ2-4 gives the whole variable domain SQTIHQWPATLVQPVGSPLSLECTVEGTSNPNLYWYRQAAGRGLQLLFYSVGIGQISSEVPQNLSASRPQDRQFILSSKKLLLSDSGFYLCAWSPLGNIQYFGAGTRLSVL.

The chain links TRBV6-6 to TRBJ2-1; 13 bases line up with TRBD2. The CDR3 extends over 15 amino acids. The trim removed 6 bases at V and 9 bases at J, leaving 8 bases unmatched. Per germline, CDR1 MNHNY and CDR2 SVGAGI (reference sequence). This chain's CDR3 is CASSSQGTSGVEQFF. The CDR3, as DNA: TGTGCCAGCAGCTCTCAAGGGACTAGCGGGGTTGAGCAGTTCTTC.

This clone was seen a handful of times. The chain links TRBV5-1 to TRBJ2-7; 8 nucleotides line up with TRBD1. Germline loops: CDR1 SGHRS, CDR2 YFSETQ. Trimming removed 0 bases from V and 0 bases from J; junction bases left unmatched: 2. CDR3 length: 15 residues. The CDR3 DNA reads as TGCGCCAGCAGCTTGGGGCAGGGGGCCTCCTACGAGCAGTACTTC. Residues: CASSLGQGASYEQYF.

The chain employs TRBV30 and TRBJ1-5; a possible D gene is TRBD1 (6 bases). CDR1 and CDR2 (germline): GTSNPN, SVGIG (reference sequence). With 2 bases removed from V and 3 bases from J, the gap between germline ends came to 11 bases. CDR3 length: 14 residues. The CDR3 protein is CAWSSQGNNQPQHF. DNA for the CDR3: TGTGCCTGGAGTTCCCAGGGGAACAATCAGCCCCAGCATTTT.

The chain uses TRBV13 and TRBJ2-7, with D possibly matching TRBD1 (6 bases). The CDR3 runs to 15 residues. V was trimmed by 0 bases and J by 7 bases, leaving 16 bases between them. The germline gives CDR1 PRHDT, CDR2 FYEKMQ (reference sequence). Here the CDR3 DNA reads TGTGCCAGCAGCTTAGGAGGCCAAAGACAGGAGGAGCAGTACTTC. Translating it yields CASSLGGQRQEEQYF.

The genes are TRBV5-4 and TRBJ2-5; TRBD1 is a possible D gene (7 bases). Trimming removed 4 bases from V and 1 base from J, with 23 bases in between. The germline V gene has CDR1 SGHNT and CDR2 YYREEE (reference sequence). The CDR3 length is 18 residues. In nucleotides, the CDR3 is TGTGCCAGCAGCCTGGACAGGATGGGAGGATGGAGCCAAGAGACCCAGTACTTC. Amino acid sequence: CASSLDRMGGWSQETQYF.

The chain recombines TRBV5-1 with TRBJ2-5; weak D call: TRBD1 (5 bases). Per germline, CDR1 SGHRS and CDR2 YFSETQ. Trimming took 1 base from V and 2 from J, leaving 12 bases between them. The CDR3 loop spans 15 amino acids. CDR3 sequence reads: CASSLPAGWQETQYF. The CDR3 nucleotides are TGCGCCAGCAGCTTGCCGGCAGGGTGGCAAGAGACCCAGTACTTC.

V usage is TRBV5-6 and J usage is TRBJ2-3; D is unresolved. This CDR3 comprises 11 residues. The germline V gene encodes CDR1 SGHDT and CDR2 YYEEEE. The V end lost 1 base, the J end lost 3 bases, and 0 bases lay between the germline ends. The CDR3 loop reads CASSLTDTQYF. CDR3 sequence (DNA): TGTGCCAGCAGCTTGACAGATACGCAGTATTTT.